This note documents a single T cell receptor (beta chain) sequence. Original analysis: Reference gene primer amplification gave nucleated cell count estimates. Sequenced by immunoSEQ multiplex PCR; TCRdb stores in-frame clones only, minus some. The V and J calls and clone size are taken from that table; D and trimming were inferred from the DNA. This repertoire shows around 210,000 clones, less than 85% found once; its top ten account for approximately 8%. The record originates from a study of blood T cell repertoires in COVID-19. Overall study context: The United States, Italy and Spain provided the acute and convalescent COVID-19 samples. The analysed material was cDNA or gDNA that came from T cells, B-cell-depleted T cells, or PBMCs.

Seattle-derived patients entered the study during active infection and were followed longitudinally. Germline CDR1 is KGHDR and CDR2 is SFDVKD. CDR3 length: 11 amino acids. With 5 bases removed from V and 9 bases from J, the gap between germline ends came to 9 bases. V gene TRBV24-1 combines with J gene TRBJ1-1; D possibly corresponds to TRBD1 (5 bases). This TCR was recovered from a woman of 80 years or more with COVID-19, enrolled during active disease. The specimen sequenced was peripheral blood. CDR3 residues: CATSGAGQAFF. In DNA, the CDR3 is TGTGCCACCAGTGGAGCGGGGCAAGCTTTCTTT.